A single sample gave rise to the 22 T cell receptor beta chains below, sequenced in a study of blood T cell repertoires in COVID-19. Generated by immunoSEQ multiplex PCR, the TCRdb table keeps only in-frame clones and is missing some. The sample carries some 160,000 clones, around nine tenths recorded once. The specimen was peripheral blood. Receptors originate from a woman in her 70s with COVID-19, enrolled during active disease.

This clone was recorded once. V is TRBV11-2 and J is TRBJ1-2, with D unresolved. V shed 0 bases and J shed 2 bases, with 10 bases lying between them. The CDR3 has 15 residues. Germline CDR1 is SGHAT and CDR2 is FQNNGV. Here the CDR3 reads CASSLDLHRNYGYTF. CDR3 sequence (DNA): TGTGCCAGCAGCTTAGATCTGCACAGAAACTATGGCTACACCTTC. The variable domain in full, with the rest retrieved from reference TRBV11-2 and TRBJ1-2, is EAGVAQSPRYKIIEKRQSVAFWCNPISGHATLYWYQQILGQGPKLLIQFQNNGVVDDSQLPKDRFSAERLKGVDSTLKIQPAKLEDSAVYLCASSLDLHRNYGYTFGSGTRLTVV.

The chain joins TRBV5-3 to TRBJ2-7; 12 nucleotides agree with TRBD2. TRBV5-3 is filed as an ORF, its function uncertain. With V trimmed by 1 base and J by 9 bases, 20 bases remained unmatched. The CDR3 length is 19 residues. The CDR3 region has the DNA TGTGCCAGAAGCTTGTCTAGCGGGGGGGAACCGGAAACCTTACGAGGGCAGTACTTC. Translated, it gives CARSLSSGGEPETLRGQYF.

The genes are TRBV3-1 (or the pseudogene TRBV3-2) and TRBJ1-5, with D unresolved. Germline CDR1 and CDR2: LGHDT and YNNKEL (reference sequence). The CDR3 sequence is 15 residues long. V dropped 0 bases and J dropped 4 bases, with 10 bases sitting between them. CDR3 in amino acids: CASSQDLGLNQPQHF. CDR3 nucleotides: TGTGCCAGCAGCCAAGATTTGGGCTTAAATCAGCCCCAGCATTTT.

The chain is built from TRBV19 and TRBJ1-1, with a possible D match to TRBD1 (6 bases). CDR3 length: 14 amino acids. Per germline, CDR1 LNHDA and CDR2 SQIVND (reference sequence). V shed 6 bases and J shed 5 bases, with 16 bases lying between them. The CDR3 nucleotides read TGTGCCAGTAGCATATTAGGCAGGGGTACTGAAGCTTTCTTT. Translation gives CASSILGRGTEAFF.

For the CDR3, the DNA is TGTGCCAGCGCTGGTGACAGTAGGACGTCCCAGCATTTT. Protein product: CASAGDSRTSQHF. The rearrangement joins TRBV2 to TRBJ1-5; TRBD1 is a possible D gene (5 bases). Germline assignment: CDR1 SNHLY and CDR2 FYNNEI. Trimming took 8 bases from V and 11 from J, leaving 19 bases between them. The CDR3 spans 13 residues.

As DNA, the CDR3 is TGTGCCAGCAGCCTACTGACAGGGTCTGGAAACACCATATATTTT. It encodes CASSLLTGSGNTIYF. This chain uses TRBV7-2 with TRBJ1-3; 7 positions match TRBD1. Germline lookup yields CDR1 SGHTA and CDR2 FQGNSA. The length of the CDR3 is 15 residues. The junction had 5 bases not matched to a gene; V was cut back by 5 bases and J by 1 base.

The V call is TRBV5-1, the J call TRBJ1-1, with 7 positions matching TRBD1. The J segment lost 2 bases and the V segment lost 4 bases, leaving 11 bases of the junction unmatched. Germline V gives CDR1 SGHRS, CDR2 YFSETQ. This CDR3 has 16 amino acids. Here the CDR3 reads CASSAVGRQGNTEAFF. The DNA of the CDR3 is TGCGCCAGCAGCGCCGTCGGGAGACAGGGAAACACTGAAGCTTTCTTT.

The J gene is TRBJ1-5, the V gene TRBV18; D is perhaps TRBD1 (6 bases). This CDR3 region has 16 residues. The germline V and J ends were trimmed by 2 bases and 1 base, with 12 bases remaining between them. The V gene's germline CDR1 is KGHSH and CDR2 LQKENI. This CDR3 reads CASSPTGLVSNQPQHF. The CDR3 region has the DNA TGTGCCAGCTCACCAACAGGGTTAGTAAGCAATCAGCCCCAGCATTTT.

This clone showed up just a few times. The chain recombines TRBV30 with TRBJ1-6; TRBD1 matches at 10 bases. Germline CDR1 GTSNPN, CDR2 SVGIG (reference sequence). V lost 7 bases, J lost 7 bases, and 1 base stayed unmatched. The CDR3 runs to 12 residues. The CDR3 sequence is CALTGGNSPLHF. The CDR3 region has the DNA TGTGCCTTGACAGGGGGCAATTCACCCCTCCACTTT.

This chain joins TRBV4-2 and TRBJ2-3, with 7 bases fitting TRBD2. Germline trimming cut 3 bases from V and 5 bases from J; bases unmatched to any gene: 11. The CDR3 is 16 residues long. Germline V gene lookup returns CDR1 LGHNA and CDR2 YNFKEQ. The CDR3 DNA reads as TGTGCCAGCAGCCATACGGGGGGTACTTTGGGAGATACGCAGTATTTT. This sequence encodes CASSHTGGTLGDTQYF.

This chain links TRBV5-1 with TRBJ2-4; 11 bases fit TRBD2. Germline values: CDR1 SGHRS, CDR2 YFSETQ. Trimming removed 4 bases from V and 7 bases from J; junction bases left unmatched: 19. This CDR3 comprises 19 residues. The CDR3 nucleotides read TGCGCCAGCAGCACTTCCCCTAGCGGGGGGAACCCCGGAGGGAACATTCAGTACTTC. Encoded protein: CASSTSPSGGNPGGNIQYF. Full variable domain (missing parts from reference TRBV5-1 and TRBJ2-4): KAGVTQTPRYLIKTRGQQVTLSCSPISGHRSVSWYQQTPGQGLQFLFEYFSETQRNKGNFPGRFSGRQFSNSRSEMNVSTLELGDSALYLCASSTSPSGGNPGGNIQYFGAGTRLSVL.

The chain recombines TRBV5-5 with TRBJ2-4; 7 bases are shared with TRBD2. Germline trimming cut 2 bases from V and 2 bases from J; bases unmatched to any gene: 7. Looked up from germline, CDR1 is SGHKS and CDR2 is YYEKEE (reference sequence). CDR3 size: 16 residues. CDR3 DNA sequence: TGTGCCAGCAGCTTACTCATGGGGGGGACCAAAAACATTCAGTACTTC. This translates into CASSLLMGGTKNIQYF.

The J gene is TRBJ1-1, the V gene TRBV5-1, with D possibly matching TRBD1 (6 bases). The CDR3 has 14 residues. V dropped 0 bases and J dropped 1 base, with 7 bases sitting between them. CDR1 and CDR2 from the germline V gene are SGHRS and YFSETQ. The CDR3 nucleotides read TGCGCCAGCAGCTTGGAGGGGGAGAACACTGAAGCTTTCTTT. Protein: CASSLEGENTEAFF.

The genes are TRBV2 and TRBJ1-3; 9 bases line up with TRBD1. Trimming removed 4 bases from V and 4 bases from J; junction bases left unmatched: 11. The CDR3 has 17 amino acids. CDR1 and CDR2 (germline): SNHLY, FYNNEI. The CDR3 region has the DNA TGTGCCAGCAGTGTCCCCGGGACAGGGTTCATGGGAAACACCATATATTTT. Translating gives CASSVPGTGFMGNTIYF.

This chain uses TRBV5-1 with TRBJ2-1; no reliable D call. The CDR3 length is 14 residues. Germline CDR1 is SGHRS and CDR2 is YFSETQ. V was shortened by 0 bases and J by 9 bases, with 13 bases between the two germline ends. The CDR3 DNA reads TGCGCCAGCAGCTTGGCTACGGCCGCAGGTGAGCAGTTCTTC. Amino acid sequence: CASSLATAAGEQFF.

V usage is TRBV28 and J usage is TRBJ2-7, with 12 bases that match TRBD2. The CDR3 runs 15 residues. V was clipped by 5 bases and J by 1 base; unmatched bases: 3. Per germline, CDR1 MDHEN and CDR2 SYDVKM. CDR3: CASSQTSGGSYEQYF. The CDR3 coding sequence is TGTGCCAGCAGTCAGACTAGCGGGGGTTCCTACGAGCAGTACTTC.

CDR3 nucleotides: TGCGCCAGCAGCTGGGACAGGGGGTCGACCGGGGAGCTGTTTTTT. It yields the protein CASSWDRGSTGELFF. The chain has TRBV5-1 and TRBJ2-2; TRBD1 matches 11 bases. The CDR3 covers 15 residues. V shed 3 bases and J 5 bases; nucleotides not matched to a gene: 3. CDR1 SGHRS and CDR2 YFSETQ come from the germline V gene.

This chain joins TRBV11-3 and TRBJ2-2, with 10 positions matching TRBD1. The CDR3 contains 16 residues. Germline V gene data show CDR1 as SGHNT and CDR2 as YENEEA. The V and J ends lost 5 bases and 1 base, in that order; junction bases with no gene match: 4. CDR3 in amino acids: CASSPRDRGNTGELFF. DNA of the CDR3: TGTGCCAGCAGCCCCCGGGACAGGGGGAACACCGGGGAGCTGTTTTTT.

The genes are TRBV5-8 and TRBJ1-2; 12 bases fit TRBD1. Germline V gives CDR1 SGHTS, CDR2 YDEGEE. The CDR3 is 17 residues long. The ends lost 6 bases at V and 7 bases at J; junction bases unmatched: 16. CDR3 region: CASIDRDRGPRVSGYTF. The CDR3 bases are TGTGCCAGCATCGACCGGGACAGGGGGCCTCGTGTATCTGGCTACACCTTC.

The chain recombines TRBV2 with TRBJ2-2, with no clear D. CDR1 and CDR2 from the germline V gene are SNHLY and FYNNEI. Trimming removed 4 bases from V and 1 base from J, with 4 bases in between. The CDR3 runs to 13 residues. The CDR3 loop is CASSVLNTGELFF. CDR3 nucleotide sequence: TGTGCCAGCAGTGTTCTGAACACCGGGGAGCTGTTTTTT.

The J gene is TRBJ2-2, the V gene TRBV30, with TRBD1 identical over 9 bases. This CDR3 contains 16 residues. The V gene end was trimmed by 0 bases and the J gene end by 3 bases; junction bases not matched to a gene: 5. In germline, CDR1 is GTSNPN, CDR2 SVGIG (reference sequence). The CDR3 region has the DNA TGTGCCTGGAGTGTGGGGGGGACAGGGTACACCGGGGAGCTGTTTTTT. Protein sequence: CAWSVGGTGYTGELFF.

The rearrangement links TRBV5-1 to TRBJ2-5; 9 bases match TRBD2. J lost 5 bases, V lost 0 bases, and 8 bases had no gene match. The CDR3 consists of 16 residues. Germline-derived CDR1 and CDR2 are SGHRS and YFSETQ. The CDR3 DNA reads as TGCGCCAGCAGCTTGGAGGCTAGCGGGGTTCTGGAGACCCAGTACTTC. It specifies CASSLEASGVLETQYF.